These 27 T cell receptor beta chains share one sample of origin, sequenced in a study of cytomegalovirus exposure and HLA in healthy donors. The PCR had 60 Vbeta and 13 Jbeta primers. Sequenced by immunoSEQ multiplex PCR; TCRdb stores in-frame clones only, minus some. The sample holds about 140,000 clones; approximately 77% are singletons and the top ten take 4% to 6%. The material sequenced was PBMCs. The receptor set was obtained from a woman in her forties or fifties in good health and CMV-seronegative.

This clone was seen a handful of times. This chain connects TRBV10-3 to TRBJ1-4, with TRBD1 identical over 7 bases. The CDR3 contains 15 residues. The germline V gene encodes CDR1 ENHRY and CDR2 SYGVKD. The trim removed 3 bases at V and 4 bases at J, leaving 5 bases unmatched. The CDR3, as DNA: TGTGCCATCAGTGAAAGGGACAGTTATAATGAAAAACTGTTTTTT. Translating it yields CAISERDSYNEKLFF.

V usage is TRBV11-3 and J usage is TRBJ2-1; no clear D gene. Germline assignment: CDR1 SGHNT and CDR2 YENEEA. This CDR3 region has 13 residues. V was pared by 4 bases and J by 7 bases, with 11 bases between. CDR3 bases: TGTGCCAGCAGCTCACTCTCCGGGAATGAGCAGTTCTTC. Residues: CASSSLSGNEQFF.

The chain is built from TRBV7-9 and TRBJ2-7; TRBD1 is a possible D gene (6 bases). The CDR3 runs 12 residues. CDR1 is SEHNR and CDR2 is FQNEAQ in the germline V gene (reference sequence). Trimming cost V 4 bases and J 5 bases, with 9 bases left between them. The CDR3 reads CASSSQGHEQYF. The CDR3 DNA is TGTGCCAGCAGCTCACAGGGTCACGAGCAGTACTTC.

CDR3 DNA: TGTGCCACCGGGCGGGGGAACACTGAAGCTTTCTTT. As protein: CATGRGNTEAFF. The gene calls are TRBV19 and TRBJ1-1; D is undetermined. The germline V gene has CDR1 LNHDA and CDR2 SQIVND (reference sequence). This CDR3 is built from 12 residues. V lost 10 bases, J lost 1 base, and 10 bases lay in between.

This rearrangement joins TRBV5-6 to TRBJ1-6, with D possibly matching TRBD1 (6 bases). This CDR3 contains 14 residues. Between the trimmed V and J ends, which lost 4 bases and 9 bases, there was a span of 14 bases. The germline CDR1 and CDR2 sequences are SGHDT and YYEEEE. The CDR3 nucleotides are TGTGCCAGCAGCCAACTGGGGGGGCGTTCACCCCTCCACTTT. This codes for CASSQLGGRSPLHF.

The rearrangement links TRBV30 to TRBJ1-2; 7 bases map to TRBD1. The V and J ends lost 6 bases and 7 bases, in that order; junction bases with no gene match: 17. The CDR3 covers 15 residues. The germline CDR1 and CDR2 sequences are GTSNPN and SVGIG (reference sequence). CDR3 nucleotides: TGTGCCTGCCTGACCCCCAGGGGGGCACTTGGTGGCTACACCTTC. It translates to CACLTPRGALGGYTF. The variable domain in full, with the rest retrieved from reference TRBV30 and TRBJ1-2, is SQTIHQWPATLVQPVGSPLSLECTVEGTSNPNLYWYRQAAGRGLQLLFYSVGIGQISSEVPQNLSASRPQDRQFILSSKKLLLSDSGFYLCACLTPRGALGGYTFGSGTRLTVV.

The V gene is TRBV7-6, the J gene TRBJ1-2, with D perhaps matching TRBD1 (6 bases). Germline lookup yields CDR1 SGHVS and CDR2 FNYEAQ. Trimming took off 1 base at V and 6 bases at J, with 15 bases between the two ends. The CDR3 runs to 15 residues. The DNA for the CDR3 is TGTGCCAGCAGCTTAGTGGGGGGGCGGTTAGATGGCTACACCTTC. This codes for CASSLVGGRLDGYTF.

The V and J genes are TRBV7-2 and TRBJ2-3; D not certain. Deletions cut 3 bases from V and 0 bases from J, with 7 bases between. Germline CDR1 reads SGHTA; CDR2 reads FQGNSA. The CDR3 extends over 14 amino acids. This chain's CDR3 is CASSFSTSTDTQYF. CDR3 coding DNA: TGTGCCAGCAGCTTCTCGACTAGCACAGATACGCAGTATTTT.

Only one count was recorded for this clone. The chain uses TRBV11-3 and TRBJ2-5, with 9 bases that match TRBD2. The germline gives CDR1 SGHNT, CDR2 YENEEA. The ends lost 5 bases at V and 5 bases at J; junction bases unmatched: 9. The CDR3 sequence is 15 residues long. The CDR3 protein is CASSPRGGPGETQYF. Here the CDR3 DNA reads TGTGCCAGCAGCCCGCGGGGGGGACCGGGGGAGACCCAGTACTTC.

This clone has only a few counts. J is TRBJ2-2 and V is TRBV7-6, with 10 bases aligning to TRBD2. This CDR3 comprises 16 residues. Germline trimming cut 3 bases from V and 3 bases from J; bases unmatched to any gene: 4. Germline lookup yields CDR1 SGHVS and CDR2 FNYEAQ. The CDR3 DNA sequence: TGTGCCAGCAGCTTTAGCGGGGGGCGGTACACCGGGGAGCTGTTTTTT. Encoded protein: CASSFSGGRYTGELFF.

Only a few counts were recorded for this clone. This specimen includes other DNA sequences encoding the same CDR3. The V call is TRBV7-9, the J call TRBJ1-5; D is unclear. The CDR3 consists of 13 residues. V was cut by 1 base and J by 5 bases, with 6 bases left in between. The germline V gene has CDR1 SEHNR and CDR2 FQNEAQ (reference sequence). For the CDR3, the DNA is TGTGCCAGCAGCTTAGGAGGAGATCAGCCCCAGCATTTT. This gives the protein CASSLGGDQPQHF.

The genes are TRBV5-6 and TRBJ1-1; possibly TRBD1 for D (6 bases). Trimming took 5 bases from V and 6 from J, leaving 20 bases between them. Germline assignment: CDR1 SGHDT and CDR2 YYEEEE. The CDR3 loop spans 15 amino acids. CDR3 coding DNA: TGTGCCAGCAGGTGGAGGACAGACAGTTTGTCTGAAGCTTTCTTT. Amino acid sequence: CASRWRTDSLSEAFF.

This chain links TRBV2 with TRBJ1-2, with unresolved D. V was trimmed by 2 bases and J by 6 bases, leaving 10 bases between them. The CDR3 runs 13 residues. CDR1 and CDR2 from the germline V gene are SNHLY and FYNNEI. Written as DNA, the CDR3 is TGTGCCAGCAGTGAAATGGTACAGAATGGCTACACCTTC. This codes for CASSEMVQNGYTF.

This sequence joins TRBV7-8 and TRBJ2-7; possible D gene TRBD1, 6 bases. The CDR3 spans 14 residues. Trimming pared 5 bases from V and 2 bases from J, leaving 13 bases between. Per the germline V gene, CDR1 is SGHVS and CDR2 is FQNEAQ. The CDR3 loop reads CASSLWDTTYEQYF. CDR3 coding DNA: TGTGCCAGCAGCCTGTGGGACACCACCTACGAGCAGTACTTC.

A few counts support this clone. CDR3 region: CASSPLFERELSYEQYF. CDR3 nucleotide sequence: TGTGCCAGTAGTCCCCTGTTCGAGCGGGAATTATCCTACGAGCAGTACTTC. The chain joins TRBV19 to TRBJ2-7, with 7 nucleotides matching TRBD2. CDR1 and CDR2 (germline): LNHDA, SQIVND (reference sequence). The CDR3 extends over 17 amino acids. After removal of 5 bases from V and 1 base from J, the junction contained 14 bases not matched to a gene.

The chain has TRBV6-1 and TRBJ1-1; TRBD1 is a possible D gene (6 bases). The V end was cut by 6 bases, the J end by 1 base, with 9 bases between. Germline loops: CDR1 MNHNS, CDR2 SASEGT. The CDR3 has 13 amino acids. The CDR3 nucleotides are TGTGCCAGCAGAAGGACAGCGAACACTGAAGCTTTCTTT. Translation: CASRRTANTEAFF.

This clone has more than one count but fewer than ten. The V gene is TRBV4-1, the J gene TRBJ2-2; D uncertain. In germline, CDR1 is MGHRA, CDR2 YSYEKL. The germline V and J ends were trimmed by 1 base and 1 base, with 7 bases remaining between them. The CDR3 loop spans 15 amino acids. The CDR3 DNA reads TGCGCCAGCAGCCAAGTTACGGGGAACACCGGGGAGCTGTTTTTT. Its protein product is CASSQVTGNTGELFF.

The sample holds a few counts of this clone. The chain recombines TRBV2 with TRBJ2-7; possibly TRBD2 for D (5 bases). Trimming stripped 6 bases from V and 3 bases from J, with 12 bases between. The CDR3 has 13 residues. Per germline, CDR1 SNHLY and CDR2 FYNNEI. The CDR3 loop is CASRYFAGYEQYF. The CDR3 nucleotides are TGTGCCAGCAGGTACTTTGCGGGCTACGAGCAGTACTTC. Using reference TRBV2 and TRBJ2-7 for the parts outside the CDR3, the full variable domain is EPEVTQTPSHQVTQMGQEVILRCVPISNHLYFYWYRQILGQKVEFLVSFYNNEISEKSEIFDDQFSVERPDGSNFTLKIRSTKLEDSAMYFCASRYFAGYEQYFGPGTRLTVT.

This clone has more than one count but fewer than ten. The chain joins TRBV5-4 to TRBJ2-7; TRBD1 matches at 9 bases. After removal of 3 bases from V and 9 bases from J, the junction contained 13 bases not matched to a gene. The CDR3 contains 15 residues. Germline V gene sequence: CDR1 SGHNT, CDR2 YYREEE (reference sequence). The CDR3 DNA sequence: TGTGCCAGCAGCTCGGGGGACAGGGCCCCGGGTCGGCAGTACTTC. Translated, it gives CASSSGDRAPGRQYF.

The chain links TRBV11-2 to TRBJ1-5; 9 bases line up with TRBD1. The CDR3 covers 15 residues. Germline CDR1 and CDR2: SGHAT and FQNNGV. The ends lost 4 bases at V and 1 base at J; junction bases unmatched: 2. The CDR3 bases are TGTGCCAGCAGCTCGGACAGGGGAAGCAATCAGCCCCAGCATTTT. Its protein is CASSSDRGSNQPQHF.

The CDR3 sequence: CASSFSYGYTF. In DNA form, the CDR3 reads TGTGCCAGCAGCTTCTCTTATGGCTACACCTTC. The V call is TRBV5-5, the J call TRBJ1-2; unclear D gene. Looked up from germline, CDR1 is SGHKS and CDR2 is YYEKEE (reference sequence). The V gene lost 2 bases and the J gene lost 5 bases, with 4 bases spanning the gap. This CDR3 has 11 amino acids.

The J gene is TRBJ2-7, the V gene TRBV6-5, with 11 bases aligning to TRBD1. The ends lost 11 bases at V and 6 bases at J; junction bases unmatched: 9. Germline loops: CDR1 MNHEY, CDR2 SVGAGI. The CDR3 length is 13 residues. The CDR3 spells CAGPRTGGREQYF. DNA of the CDR3: TGTGCCGGCCCGAGGACAGGGGGCCGCGAGCAGTACTTC.

This CDR3 reads CASRRDRASRYEQYF. The CDR3 DNA follows: TGTGCCAGCAGGCGCGACAGGGCGAGTCGCTACGAGCAGTACTTC. The V call is TRBV6-1, the J call TRBJ2-7; 7 nucleotides match TRBD1. The CDR3 has 15 amino acids. V was pared by 6 bases and J by 3 bases, with 11 bases of the junction left unmatched. The germline V gene has CDR1 MNHNS and CDR2 SASEGT.

V and J are TRBV14 and TRBJ1-4; D unclear. The CDR3 has 16 residues. The germline CDR1 and CDR2 sequences are SGHDN and FVKESK. V was clipped by 1 base and J by 4 bases, with 13 bases between them. CDR3 bases: TGTGCCAGCAGCCAAGCGTCCAGGATAGATAATGAAAAACTGTTTTTT. Translating it yields CASSQASRIDNEKLFF.

The chain couples TRBV2 to TRBJ1-1; TRBD1 might be the D (5 bases). This CDR3 is 11 amino acids long. V lost 7 bases and J 3 bases, leaving 6 bases between the germline ends. CDR1 SNHLY and CDR2 FYNNEI come from the germline V gene. CDR3 in amino acids: CASTGYTEAFF. DNA of the CDR3: TGTGCCAGCACAGGGTACACTGAAGCTTTCTTT. Drawing the rest from reference TRBV2 and TRBJ1-1, the complete variable domain is EPEVTQTPSHQVTQMGQEVILRCVPISNHLYFYWYRQILGQKVEFLVSFYNNEISEKSEIFDDQFSVERPDGSNFTLKIRSTKLEDSAMYFCASTGYTEAFFGQGTRLTVV.

This clone was seen more than once but under ten times. The rearrangement joins TRBV27 to TRBJ1-1, with 7 bases lining up with TRBD1. The CDR3 extends over 16 amino acids. J lost 0 bases, V lost 7 bases, and 11 bases had no gene match. Germline CDR1 reads MNHEY; CDR2 reads SMNVEV (reference sequence). DNA for the CDR3: TGTGCCAGCAATCCCCTGGGGCAGGGGGTGAACACTGAAGCTTTCTTT. Translated: CASNPLGQGVNTEAFF.

Turning to this clone: The junction does not match germline at one end; this may be a read error. The chain combines TRBV7-7 with TRBJ2-1, with D possibly being TRBD1 (5 bases). This CDR3 has 15 residues. Germline values: CDR1 SSHAT, CDR2 FNYEAQ (reference sequence). The CDR3 DNA sequence: TGTGCTAGCAGCTACTCCCTGGGGCAGAGGAATGAGCAGTTCTTC. Translating gives CASSYSLGQRNEQFF.